This TCR beta chain was profiled in a study of T cells in Graves' hyperthyroidism and ophthalmopathy. The CDR3 totals 13 residues. This clonotype appeared many times. Its antigen remains unknown. One end of the junction does not line up with germline, which may come from a read error. The source of the PBMCs was less than 12 ml of fresh peripheral blood. General study results and limits: The blood repertoire included most of the expanded thyroid clonotypes above 0.001.

Using RNA transcripts as the source, TCR beta CDR3 regions were amplified. An initial round of RT-PCR targeting the TCR CDR3 relied on the HTBI primer set. Each CDR3 protein is one row after TCRdb ran MiXCR on the multiplex PCR reads. The table has approximately 690,000 distinct CDR3 sequences, less than 25% seen once. This chain connects TRBV12-3 or TRBV12-4 to TRBJ2-2, with 7 bases fitting TRBD1. Material for sequencing was blood. The origin of this receptor is a man younger than 40 with Graves' ophthalmopathy. As DNA, the CDR3 is TGTGCCAGCAGCTTAGGGGGCTCCGGGGAGCTGTTTTTT. Translation: CASSLGGSGELFF.